The 27 T cell receptor beta chains in this list originate from one sample, sequenced in a study of vaccination effects on CD4 cells after COVID-19 (dated by TCRdb to the early 2020s). The library was obtained by the immunoSEQ multiplex PCR assay. TCRdb obtained this table from immuneACCESS and retained in-frame rearrangements with V and J assigned. These tables miss some clones; where compared with another copy, unresolved V genes account for less than half of the shortfall, and the remainder is unexplained. The sample contains tens of thousands of clones, about 72% of them found a single time. The ten largest clones take up approximately 2.8% of the sample. The ViraFEST assay stimulated PBMC with viral peptide pools and then used TCR sequencing to identify antigen-specific CD4+ T cell clonotypes by expansion. After approximately eleven days of culture, CD4+ T cells were isolated with the EasySep CD4+ T cell isolation kit. Negative nucleocapsid antibody results before and after vaccination confirmed that the healthy vaccine recipients had no prior SARS-CoV-2 infection.

The antigens for these receptors are not known. This specimen was CD4+ T cells from PBMCs cultured with HCoV-NL63 spike peptides, taken before COVID-19 vaccination. Sample cell subset or site, as interpreted from the label and publication: HCoV-NL63 spike overlapping peptide pool stimulation. All receptors come from a human donor who received a COVID-19 vaccine.

The V gene is TRBV5-6, the J gene TRBJ1-3; weak D call: TRBD1 (5 bases). This CDR3 region has 14 residues. Germline V gene sequence: CDR1 SGHDT, CDR2 YYEEEE. Trimming stripped 10 bases from V and 0 bases from J, with 14 bases between. CDR3 nucleotides: TGTGCCGGCTCTTTCCAGGGCTCTGGAAACACCATATATTTT. This codes for CAGSFQGSGNTIYF.

The chain carries TRBV27 and TRBJ1-1, with D unresolved. The CDR3 extends over 11 amino acids. The germline V gene has CDR1 MNHEY and CDR2 SMNVEV (reference sequence). Trimming shortened V by 2 bases and J by 9 bases, and 7 bases separated the two germline ends. This chain's CDR3 is CASSLEGKAFF. The CDR3 coding sequence is TGTGCCAGCAGTTTAGAAGGGAAAGCTTTCTTT.

This chain uses TRBV7-9 with TRBJ2-3, with 13 bases identical to TRBD2. The CDR3 spans 17 residues. Trimming at V came to 5 bases and at J to 0 bases, leaving 5 bases not matched to a gene. Germline values: CDR1 SEHNR, CDR2 FQNEAQ (reference sequence). Here the CDR3 DNA reads TGTGCCAGCAGCCCAGGACTAGCGGGGGCCAGCACAGATACGCAGTATTTT. Its protein product is CASSPGLAGASTDTQYF.

This clone was observed a few times. The chain combines TRBV3-1 (or the pseudogene TRBV3-2) with TRBJ1-1, with a possible D match to TRBD1 (5 bases). CDR1 is LGHDT, CDR2 YNNKEL, per germline (reference sequence). Trimming removed 0 bases at V and 4 bases at J, with 15 bases between. This CDR3 contains 16 residues. The CDR3 DNA reads as TGTGCCAGCAGCCAAGATCTATACAGAAGGGGCACTGAAGCTTTCTTT. It specifies CASSQDLYRRGTEAFF.

The J gene is TRBJ2-7, the V gene TRBV4-2; D gene ambiguous. CDR3 size: 15 residues. The germline gives CDR1 LGHNA, CDR2 YNFKEQ. V dropped 0 bases and J dropped 2 bases, with 11 bases sitting between them. The CDR3 bases are TGTGCCAGCAGCCAAGATATAAGCCCGACCTACGAGCAGTACGTC. This gives the protein CASSQDISPTYEQYV.

J is TRBJ2-7 and V is TRBV24-1; D remains ambiguous. Germline V gene data show CDR1 as KGHDR and CDR2 as SFDVKD. This CDR3 contains 11 residues. Trimming removed 4 bases from V and 3 bases from J, with 3 bases in between. Here the CDR3 DNA reads TGTGCCACCAGTGAGGACTACGAGCAGTACGTC. Translated, it gives CATSEDYEQYV.

The chain couples TRBV7-2 to TRBJ1-1, with D perhaps matching TRBD1 (6 bases). Looked up from germline, CDR1 is SGHTA and CDR2 is FQGNSA. Trimming pared 5 bases from V and 2 bases from J, leaving 12 bases between. The CDR3 spans 14 residues. CDR3 bases: TGTGCCAGCAGCCGTAGACAGGCAAACACTGAAGCTTTCTTT. Protein product: CASSRRQANTEAFF.

The V call is TRBV5-1, the J call TRBJ2-1; D gene unclear. The ends were cut back, 1 base at V and 5 bases at J, with 4 bases in the middle. Germline assignment: CDR1 SGHRS and CDR2 YFSETQ. The CDR3 is 12 amino acids. The CDR3 DNA follows: TGCGCCAGCAGCTTGTTAAACAATGAGCAGTTCTTC. It yields the protein CASSLLNNEQFF.

The chain has TRBV7-3 and TRBJ2-1, with 8 bases aligning to TRBD2. J lost 0 bases, V lost 5 bases, and 3 bases had no gene match. This CDR3 contains 15 residues. The germline V gene encodes CDR1 SGHTA and CDR2 FQGTGA. The CDR3 here is CASSRSGASYNEQFF. The CDR3 coding sequence is TGTGCCAGCAGCCGTAGCGGGGCCTCCTACAATGAGCAGTTCTTC.

V is TRBV6-4 and J is TRBJ1-2; D might be TRBD1 (6 bases). Germline V gene lookup returns CDR1 MRHNA and CDR2 SNTAGT. The CDR3 is made up of 14 amino acids. Trimming took 2 bases from V and 7 from J, leaving 14 bases between them. The chain's CDR3 is CASSDITGIGGYTF. DNA for the CDR3: TGTGCCAGCAGTGACATTACAGGGATTGGTGGCTACACCTTC.

This clone has just a few counts. V gene TRBV2 combines with J gene TRBJ1-5; the D is unclear. The CDR3 is 13 residues long. The V gene's germline CDR1 is SNHLY and CDR2 FYNNEI. V lost 5 bases and J lost 10, with 15 bases in between. The CDR3 loop is CASSIEIRQPQHF. CDR3 DNA: TGTGCCAGCAGTATCGAAATACGTCAACCCCAGCATTTT.

Only a few counts were recorded for this clone. The V call is TRBV12-3 or TRBV12-4, the J call TRBJ1-2, with 9 bases fitting TRBD1. The V segment lost 3 bases and the J segment 7 bases; nucleotides outside the gene matches: 3. This CDR3 is built from 13 residues. The CDR3 region is CASSFGTGFGYTF. CDR3 bases: TGTGCCAGCAGTTTCGGGACAGGGTTTGGCTACACCTTC.

The genes are TRBV18 and TRBJ1-4; 7 bases map to TRBD1. V was clipped by 3 bases and J by 2 bases; unmatched bases: 0. Germline CDR1 KGHSH, CDR2 LQKENI. The CDR3 sequence is 14 residues long. DNA of the CDR3: TGTGCCAGCTCACCGGGACAGACTAATGAAAAACTGTTTTTT. This encodes CASSPGQTNEKLFF.

This clone turned up a few times. The gene calls are TRBV28 and TRBJ1-1; D remains unclear. The CDR3 runs to 17 residues. Germline CDR1 MDHEN, CDR2 SYDVKM. Trimming cost V 5 bases and J 2 bases, with 21 bases left between them. For the CDR3, the DNA is TGTGCCAGCAGTCCCCCTATTGCTAGGGCCCTAAACACTGAAGCTTTCTTT. Protein: CASSPPIARALNTEAFF.

The rearrangement uses TRBV11-2 and TRBJ2-1, with D maybe TRBD1 (6 bases). The CDR3 consists of 15 residues. From germline, CDR1 is SGHAT and CDR2 FQNNGV. Trimming left V 6 bases short and J 9 bases short, with 21 bases between. CDR3 protein: CASRAGVGRGIEQFF. As DNA, the CDR3 is TGTGCCAGCAGAGCCGGTGTGGGCAGGGGTATTGAGCAGTTCTTC.

The chain employs TRBV4-2 and TRBJ2-3; 9 bases are a match to TRBD2. Germline V gives CDR1 LGHNA, CDR2 YNFKEQ. The CDR3 runs 18 residues. V shed 0 bases, J shed 4 bases, and the junction held 11 bases outside the gene matches. The CDR3 DNA sequence: TGTGCCAGCAGCCAAGAGAGGCTTCTAGCGGGAAGGGCAGATACGCAGTATTTT. Residues: CASSQERLLAGRADTQYF.

The chain uses TRBV7-2 and TRBJ1-5, with 7 bases aligning to TRBD1. V gave up 6 bases and J gave up 6 bases; unmatched junction bases: 8. The CDR3 runs to 14 residues. Germline CDR1 and CDR2: SGHTA and FQGNSA. The CDR3 loop is CASRSTGSGQPQHF. CDR3 DNA sequence: TGTGCCAGCAGATCGACAGGGTCAGGTCAGCCCCAGCATTTT.

The chain carries TRBV5-6 and TRBJ2-5; 7 bases fit TRBD1. With 2 bases clipped from V and 8 bases from J, the junction kept 6 bases outside the gene matches. CDR3 size: 13 residues. CDR1 and CDR2 from the germline V gene are SGHDT and YYEEEE. The CDR3 is CASSFGQAGTQYF. The CDR3 DNA follows: TGTGCCAGCAGCTTCGGACAGGCAGGCACCCAGTACTTC.

This rearrangement joins TRBV19 to TRBJ1-1, with a weak D call TRBD1 (6 bases). With 1 base removed from V and 6 bases from J, the gap between germline ends came to 15 bases. Germline CDR1 and CDR2: LNHDA and SQIVND (reference sequence). This CDR3 contains 15 residues. The CDR3 protein is CASSIGHSGVPEAFF. CDR3 coding DNA: TGTGCCAGTAGTATAGGCCACTCAGGGGTCCCTGAAGCTTTCTTT.

This clone was detected a few times. The chain employs TRBV5-1 and TRBJ1-1; D ambiguous. This CDR3 has 14 amino acids. CDR1 is SGHRS and CDR2 is YFSETQ in the germline V gene. V dropped 3 bases and J dropped 0 bases, with 9 bases sitting between them. The CDR3 sequence is CASSSDPMNTEAFF. CDR3 sequence (DNA): TGCGCCAGCAGCTCCGACCCCATGAACACTGAAGCTTTCTTT.

The chain combines TRBV5-6 with TRBJ2-5; perhaps D is TRBD1 or TRBD2 (5 bases each). Germline V gives CDR1 SGHDT, CDR2 YYEEEE. The V end lost 2 bases, the J end lost 2 bases, and 10 bases lay between the germline ends. This CDR3 region has 14 residues. This CDR3 is CASSFGTEQETQYF. CDR3 coding DNA: TGTGCCAGCAGCTTCGGGACGGAACAAGAGACCCAGTACTTC. The variable domain in full, completed from reference TRBV5-6 and TRBJ2-5, reads DAGVTQSPTHLIKTRGQQVTLRCSPKSGHDTVSWYQQALGQGPQFIFQYYEEEERQRGNFPDRFSGHQFPNYSSELNVNALLLGDSALYLCASSFGTEQETQYFGPGTRLLVL.

The table lists this clone with a few counts. This sequence joins TRBV30 and TRBJ2-4, with a possible D match to TRBD1 (6 bases). V shed 2 bases and J shed 0 bases, with 11 bases lying between them. The germline gives CDR1 GTSNPN, CDR2 SVGIG (reference sequence). The CDR3 length is 15 residues. CDR3 DNA sequence: TGTGCCTGGAGTCCCACAGGGTTAGCCAAAAACATTCAGTACTTC. Translating it yields CAWSPTGLAKNIQYF.

The V gene is TRBV27, the J gene TRBJ2-2, with 11 bases identical to TRBD2. V shed 1 base, J shed 4 bases, and the junction held 8 bases outside the gene matches. The CDR3 contains 18 residues. Germline-derived CDR1 and CDR2 are MNHEY and SMNVEV (reference sequence). The CDR3: CASSLWQLAGVTTGELFF. The CDR3 bases are TGTGCCAGCAGTTTATGGCAACTAGCGGGGGTCACCACCGGGGAGCTGTTTTTT.

This clone was seen only a few times. The rearrangement uses TRBV5-4 and TRBJ2-7, with no clear D. This CDR3 region has 12 residues. Germline-derived CDR1 and CDR2 are SGHNT and YYREEE (reference sequence). The V end lost 0 bases, the J end lost 4 bases, and 5 bases lay between the germline ends. The DNA for the CDR3 is TGTGCCAGCAGCTTGGATGGTTACGAGCAGTACGTC. It codes for CASSLDGYEQYV.

The V call is TRBV3-1 (or the pseudogene TRBV3-2), the J call TRBJ2-5, with 13 positions matching TRBD2. V gave up 3 bases and J gave up 5 bases; unmatched junction bases: 12. CDR3 size: 18 residues. Germline CDR1 LGHDT, CDR2 YNNKEL (reference sequence). CDR3 residues: CASSQTTLAGGQLETQYF. CDR3 bases: TGTGCCAGCAGCCAGACCACACTAGCGGGGGGGCAGTTGGAGACCCAGTACTTC.

The genes are TRBV4-2 and TRBJ2-3; D not resolved. The CDR3 contains 12 residues. V was trimmed by 3 bases and J by 4 bases, leaving 5 bases between them. The germline V gene has CDR1 LGHNA and CDR2 YNFKEQ. The CDR3 region is CASSQGSDTQYF. The CDR3 region has the DNA TGTGCCAGCAGCCAGGGGTCAGATACGCAGTATTTT.

The rearrangement joins TRBV6-1 to TRBJ2-7, with D unclear. This CDR3 is 14 amino acids long. The V end lost 1 base, the J end lost 2 bases, and 9 bases lay between the germline ends. Germline V gene data show CDR1 as MNHNS and CDR2 as SASEGT. CDR3 nucleotide sequence: TGTGCCAGCAGTGAAGTTCTGAAGCCCTACGAGCAGTACGTC. Residues: CASSEVLKPYEQYV.